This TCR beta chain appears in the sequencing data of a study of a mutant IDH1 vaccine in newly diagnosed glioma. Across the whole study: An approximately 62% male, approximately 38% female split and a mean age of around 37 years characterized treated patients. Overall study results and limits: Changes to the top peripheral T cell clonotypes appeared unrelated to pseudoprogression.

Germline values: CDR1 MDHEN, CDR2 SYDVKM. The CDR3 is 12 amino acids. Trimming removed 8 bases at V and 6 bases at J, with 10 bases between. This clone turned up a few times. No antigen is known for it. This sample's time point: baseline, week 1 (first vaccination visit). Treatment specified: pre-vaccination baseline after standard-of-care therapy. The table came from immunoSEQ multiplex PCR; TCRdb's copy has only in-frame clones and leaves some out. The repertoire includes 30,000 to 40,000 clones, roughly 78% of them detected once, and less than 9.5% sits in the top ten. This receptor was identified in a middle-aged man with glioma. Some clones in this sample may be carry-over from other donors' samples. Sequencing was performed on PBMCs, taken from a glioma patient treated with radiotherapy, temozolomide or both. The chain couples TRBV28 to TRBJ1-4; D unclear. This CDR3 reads CASSSSDEKLFF. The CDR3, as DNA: TGTGCCAGCTCGAGTTCAGATGAAAAACTGTTTTTT.